This T cell receptor (beta chain) was documented in a study of T cell responses to AZD1222 COVID-19 vaccine. Study-level background: Pooling covered second doses at about 4 or about 12 weeks. Points from the study as a whole: The sample set comprised mostly white British donors with more females, and clonal diversity was possibly underestimated. No day 14 peak samples; only post-peak repertoires were characterized.

Generated by immunoSEQ multiplex PCR, the TCRdb table keeps only in-frame clones and is missing some. The sample has tens of thousands of clones; approximately 91% are singletons. The count of this clone is one. Antigen specificity is unknown. The length of the CDR3 is 14 residues. After removal of 4 bases from V and 7 bases from J, the junction contained 8 bases not matched to a gene. The germline V gene has CDR1 KGHDR and CDR2 SFDVKD. The chain recombines TRBV24-1 with TRBJ1-2; TRBD1 matches 7 bases. The sequencing used peripheral blood, collected on day 0 of AZD1222 vaccination. This clonotype was obtained from an adult in good health. The CDR3 is CATSEADREGGYTF. The CDR3 DNA is TGTGCCACCAGTGAGGCTGACAGGGAAGGTGGCTACACCTTC.